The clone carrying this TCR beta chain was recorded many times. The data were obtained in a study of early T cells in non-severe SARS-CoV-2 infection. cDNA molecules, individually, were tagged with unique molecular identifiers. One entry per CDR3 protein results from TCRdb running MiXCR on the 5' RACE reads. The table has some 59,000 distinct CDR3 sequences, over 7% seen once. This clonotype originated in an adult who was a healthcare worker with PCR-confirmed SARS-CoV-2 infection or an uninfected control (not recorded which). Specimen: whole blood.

The CDR3 loop reads CASSQTRDPGGTEAFF. CDR3 sequence (DNA): TGCGCCAGCAGCCAGACCAGGGACCCCGGAGGGACTGAAGCTTTCTTT. The chain is built from TRBV4-1 and TRBJ1-1, with D possibly matching TRBD1 (5 bases). Trimming stripped 3 bases from V and 5 bases from J, with 19 bases between. Germline CDR1 is MGHRA and CDR2 is YSYEKL. The CDR3 has 16 residues.